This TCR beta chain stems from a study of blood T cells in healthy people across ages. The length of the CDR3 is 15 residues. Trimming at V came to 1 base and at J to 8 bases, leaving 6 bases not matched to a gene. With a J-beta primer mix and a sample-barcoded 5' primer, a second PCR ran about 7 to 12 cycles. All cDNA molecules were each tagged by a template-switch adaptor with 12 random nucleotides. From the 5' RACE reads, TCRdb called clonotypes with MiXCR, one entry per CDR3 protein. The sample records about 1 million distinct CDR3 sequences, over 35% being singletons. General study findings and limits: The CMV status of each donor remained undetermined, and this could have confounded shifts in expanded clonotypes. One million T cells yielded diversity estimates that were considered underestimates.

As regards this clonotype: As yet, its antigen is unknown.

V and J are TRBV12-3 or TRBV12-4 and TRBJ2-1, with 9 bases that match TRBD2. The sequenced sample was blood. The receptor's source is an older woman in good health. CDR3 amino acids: CASSLESSGAYEQFF. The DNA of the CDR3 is TGTGCCAGCAGTTTAGAGTCTAGCGGGGCCTATGAGCAGTTCTTC.